The entry that follows covers one T cell receptor beta chain sequence. The antigen is not known. This sample is part of a study of T cells after yellow fever vaccination. Turning to the study itself: The SMART-Seq v4 Ultra Low Input method served to prepare the low-cell-number fractions. Overall study findings and caveats: Although the secondary response was weaker, it peaked faster, at day 5 versus 15. A large majority of primary-vaccination clones showed up again after the booster (just under 97% CD4, about 90% CD8).

Germline lookup yields CDR1 SGHDT and CDR2 YYEEEE. The germline V and J ends were trimmed by 1 base and 4 bases, with 5 bases remaining between them. This CDR3 contains 12 residues. Production of TCR cDNA was by 5'RACE template switching, which also added a universal primer site and UMIs. MiXCR was run by TCRdb on the 5' RACE reads, yielding one entry per CDR3 protein. This table holds hundreds of thousands of distinct CDR3 sequences, roughly a sixth found once. V gene TRBV5-6 combines with J gene TRBJ2-5, with D unresolved. The starting material was PBMCs, obtained before the yellow fever booster vaccination. The source of this sequence is a man aged 18 to 29 who received the YFV17D yellow fever vaccine. The CDR3 DNA reads as TGTGCCAGCAGCTTGTCGGCAGAGACCCAGTACTTC. Encoded protein: CASSLSAETQYF.